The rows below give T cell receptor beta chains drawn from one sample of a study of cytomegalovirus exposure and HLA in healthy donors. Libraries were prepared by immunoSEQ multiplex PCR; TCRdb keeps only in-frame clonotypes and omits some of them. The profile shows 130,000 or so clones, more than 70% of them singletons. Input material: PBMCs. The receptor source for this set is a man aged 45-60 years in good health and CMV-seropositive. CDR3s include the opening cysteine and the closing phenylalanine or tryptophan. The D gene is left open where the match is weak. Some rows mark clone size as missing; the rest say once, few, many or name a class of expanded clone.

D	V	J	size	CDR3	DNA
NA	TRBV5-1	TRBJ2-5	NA	CASSPGPAETQYF	TGCGCCAGCAGCCCAGGGCCGGCGGAGACCCAGTACTTC
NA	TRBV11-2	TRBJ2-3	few	CASSFGTATSTDTQYF	TGTGCCAGCAGCTTCGGGACTGCAACTAGCACAGATACGCAGTATTTT
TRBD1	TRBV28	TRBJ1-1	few	CASSLPTGVAFF	TGTGCCAGCAGTTTACCGACAGGGGTGGCTTTCTTT
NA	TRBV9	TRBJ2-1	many	CASSVGQGTYNEQFF	TGTGCCAGCAGCGTAGGCCAGGGCACCTACAATGAGCAGTTCTTC
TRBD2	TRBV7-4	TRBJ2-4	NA	CASSLSFAGGPTKNIQYF	TGTGCCAGCAGCTTGTCGTTCGCGGGGGGGCCAACCAAAAACATTCAGTACTTC
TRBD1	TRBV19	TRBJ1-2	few	CASRSAGTGNGYTF	TGTGCCAGCCGGTCGGCCGGGACAGGGAATGGCTACACCTTC
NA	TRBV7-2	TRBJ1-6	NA	CASSPGSRALHF	TGTGCCAGCAGCCCCGGGAGCCGAGCCCTCCACTTT
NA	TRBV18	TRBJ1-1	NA	CASSGRRAPIMNTEAFF	TGTGCCAGCTCTGGACGCAGGGCGCCAATTATGAACACTGAAGCTTTCTTT
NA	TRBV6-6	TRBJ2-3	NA	CASSNRQDRTDTQYF	TGTGCCAGCAGTAACAGACAGGATCGCACAGATACGCAGTATTTT
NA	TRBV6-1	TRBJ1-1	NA	CASVASNTEAFF	TGTGCCAGCGTTGCGTCGAACACTGAAGCTTTCTTT
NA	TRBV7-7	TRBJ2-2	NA	CASSFTDTGELFF	TGTGCTAGCAGCTTTACGGACACCGGGGAGCTGTTTTTT
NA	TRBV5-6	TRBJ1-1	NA	CASSGRREAFF	TGTGCCAGCAGTGGGCGAAGGGAAGCTTTCTTT
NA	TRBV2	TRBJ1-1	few	CASSERLTNTEAFF	TGTGCCAGCAGTGAAAGACTGACGAACACTGAAGCTTTCTTT
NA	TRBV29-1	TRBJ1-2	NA	CSAPTTGNYGYTF	TGCAGCGCACCAACTACAGGGAACTATGGCTACACCTTC
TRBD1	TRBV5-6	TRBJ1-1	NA	CASSLRQGGEAFF	TGTGCCAGCAGCTTAAGACAGGGAGGAGAAGCTTTCTTT
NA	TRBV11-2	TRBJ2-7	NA	CASNRLGYEQYF	TGTGCCAGCAATCGACTTGGCTACGAGCAGTACTTC
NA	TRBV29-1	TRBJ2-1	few	CSVVTDINEQFF	TGCAGCGTTGTGACAGACATCAATGAGCAGTTCTTC
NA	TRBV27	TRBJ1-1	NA	CASSFRQINTEAFF	TGTGCCAGCAGTTTCAGGCAAATAAACACTGAAGCTTTCTTT
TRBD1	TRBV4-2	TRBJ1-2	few	CASSRDRGAGYTF	TGTGCCAGCAGCCGGGACAGGGGGGCTGGCTACACCTTC
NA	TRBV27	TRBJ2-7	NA	CASIALAGGNHGQYF	TGTGCCAGCATTGCTCTGGCGGGTGGAAACCACGGGCAGTACTTC
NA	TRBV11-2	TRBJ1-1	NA	CASSQTEAFF	TGTGCCAGCAGCCAAACTGAAGCTTTCTTT